The 25 T cell receptor beta chains below all came from one sample that was sequenced in a study of T-cell memory formation after mild COVID-19. TCRdb fed the 5' RACE reads into MiXCR, producing one record per CDR3 protein. The repertoire includes under 450,000 distinct CDR3 sequences, about 25% of them detected once, and 10% to 15% sits in the top ten. Sequencing was done on a sample of PBMCs or a T cell subset sorted from them (not recorded which). These receptors all come from an adult woman who had mild COVID-19 (a few samples of this study predate the infection). Cell type and time point are not known.

The V and J genes are TRBV2 and TRBJ2-5; no reliable D call. The CDR3 is 14 amino acids. V was cut by 2 bases and J by 1 base, with 8 bases left in between. Germline CDR1 reads SNHLY; CDR2 reads FYNNEI. The CDR3 spells CASSERGLQETQYF. In DNA, the CDR3 is TGTGCCAGCAGTGAACGAGGCCTCCAAGAGACCCAGTACTTC.

This clonotype was seen only a few times. The gene calls are TRBV3-1 and TRBJ2-2; D not certain. V was trimmed by 0 bases and J by 6 bases, leaving 17 bases between them. This CDR3 has 17 amino acids. Per germline, CDR1 LGHDT and CDR2 YNNKEL (reference sequence). DNA for the CDR3: TGTGCCAGCAGCCAAGAAGTTGGGCAGCCCACGGCCGGGGAGCTGTTTTTT. It encodes CASSQEVGQPTAGELFF. Looking up the rest from reference TRBV3-1 and TRBJ2-2 gives the full variable domain: DTAVSQTPKYLVTQMGNDKSIKCEQNLGHDTMYWYKQDSKKFLKIMFSYNNKELIINETVPNRFSPKSPDKAHLNLHINSLELGDSAVYFCASSQEVGQPTAGELFFGEGSRLTVL.

J is TRBJ2-7 and V is TRBV6-5; no firm D call. The CDR3 runs to 14 residues. Germline loops: CDR1 MNHEY, CDR2 SVGAGI. V was pared by 6 bases and J by 2 bases, with 14 bases between. The CDR3 coding sequence is TGTGCCAGCAGGTCGGTGCGACGGACCTACGAGCAGTACTTC. Its translation: CASRSVRRTYEQYF.

The V and J genes are TRBV6-2 or TRBV6-3 and TRBJ1-1; D is possibly TRBD1 (5 bases). Germline CDR1 and CDR2: MNHEY and SVGEGT. Between the trimmed V and J ends, which lost 10 bases and 4 bases, there was a span of 22 bases. The CDR3 runs 15 residues. The CDR3 here is CATHLGGTRSTEAFF. The CDR3 DNA follows: TGTGCCACCCATCTTGGGGGGACTCGATCCACTGAAGCTTTCTTT.

This clonotype turned up a few times. V and J are TRBV20-1 and TRBJ2-5; TRBD2 aligns across 7 bases. Per the germline V gene, CDR1 is DFQATT and CDR2 is SNEGSKA (reference sequence). The CDR3 has 17 residues. V lost 3 bases to trimming and J lost 4 bases; unmatched junction nucleotides: 17. Written as DNA, the CDR3 is TGCAGTGCTAGTGGTGGCGGGAGCTTCCAAGTGGGAGAGACCCAGTACTTC. Its protein is CSASGGGSFQVGETQYF.

This clonotype came up a few times. The chain carries TRBV7-9 and TRBJ2-2, with D possibly TRBD2 on 6 matching bases. Between the trimmed V and J ends, which lost 2 bases and 4 bases, there was a span of 11 bases. CDR3 length equals 15 residues. CDR1 SEHNR and CDR2 FQNEAQ come from the germline V gene (reference sequence). CDR3 nucleotides: TGTGCCAGCAGCTTATTGGGACTTGGCACCGGGGAGCTGTTTTTT. Protein sequence: CASSLLGLGTGELFF.

The CDR3 DNA reads TGTGCCAGCAGTGAGGGGGGGGATAGCGGGAGGCGAAGGAACGAGCAGTACTTC. Translated: CASSEGGDSGRRRNEQYF. The V and J genes are TRBV6-4 and TRBJ2-7; 10 nucleotides align to TRBD2. The CDR3 has 18 residues. The V gene's germline CDR1 is MRHNA and CDR2 SNTAGT. With 3 bases clipped from V and 5 bases from J, the junction kept 16 bases outside the gene matches.

There are a few counts of this clonotype. The chain links TRBV6-6 to TRBJ2-7; the D is unclear. The V and J ends lost 6 bases and 9 bases respectively, with 12 bases between them. The CDR3 extends over 11 amino acids. Per the germline V gene, CDR1 is MNHNY and CDR2 is SVGAGI (reference sequence). For the CDR3, the DNA is TGTGCCAGCAGCCCCTCAGCGCGGCAGTACTTC. It is translated as CASSPSARQYF.

This clonotype has only one observation. The V gene is TRBV6-5, the J gene TRBJ1-3, with D tentatively TRBD1 (6 bases). Deletions cut 6 bases from V and 7 bases from J, with 22 bases between. Germline values: CDR1 MNHEY, CDR2 SVGAGI. This CDR3 comprises 16 residues. CDR3 nucleotides: TGTGCCAGCAGCTATAGCGGACAGATTAAAGCGAACACCATATATTTT. This gives the protein CASSYSGQIKANTIYF.

The CDR3 region is CASRAGTGEETQYF. The CDR3 coding sequence is TGTGCCAGCAGAGCCGGGACAGGGGAAGAGACCCAGTACTTC. The chain recombines TRBV2 with TRBJ2-5, with 10 positions matching TRBD1. The V segment lost 6 bases and the J segment 3 bases; nucleotides outside the gene matches: 4. Germline V gives CDR1 SNHLY, CDR2 FYNNEI. The CDR3 spans 14 residues.

In its sample, this clonotype was seen many times. The gene calls are TRBV20-1 and TRBJ2-7; 13 bases align to TRBD2. CDR3 length: 15 amino acids. The germline CDR1 and CDR2 sequences are DFQATT and SNEGSKA (reference sequence). V was clipped by 6 bases and J by 4 bases; unmatched bases: 9. The CDR3 coding sequence is TGCAGTGCGGTGACTAGCGGGAGGTCAGGGTACGAGCAGTACTTC. Amino acids: CSAVTSGRSGYEQYF.

This clonotype was counted many times. The V gene is TRBV4-1, the J gene TRBJ2-2; D ambiguous. Trimming left V 1 base short and J 1 base short, with 10 bases between. Germline CDR1 MGHRA, CDR2 YSYEKL. The CDR3 has 16 amino acids. The CDR3 region is CASSQVLQMNTGELFF. The CDR3 DNA sequence: TGCGCCAGCAGCCAAGTTTTACAGATGAACACCGGGGAGCTGTTTTTT.

The chain couples TRBV7-6 to TRBJ2-3; D not certain. Trimming took 1 base from V and 3 from J, leaving 11 bases between them. From germline, CDR1 is SGHVS and CDR2 FNYEAQ. The CDR3 runs 15 residues. The CDR3 nucleotides are TGTGCCAGCAGCTTAGGAATCGACTTAACAGATACGCAGTATTTT. Translating gives CASSLGIDLTDTQYF.

J is TRBJ2-3 and V is TRBV9; D is unclear. Trimming took 4 bases from V and 6 from J, leaving 12 bases between them. Germline V gene sequence: CDR1 SGDLS, CDR2 YYNGEE. This CDR3 comprises 13 residues. Here the CDR3 reads CASSPGYIDTQYF. The CDR3 nucleotides read TGTGCCAGCAGCCCGGGCTACATTGATACGCAGTATTTT.

This clonotype has only a few counts. The genes are TRBV7-9 and TRBJ2-1; 9 bases are shared with TRBD1. The CDR3 is 14 residues long. Trimming took 6 bases from V and 9 from J; bases not matched to a gene: 9. Germline V CDR1 and CDR2: SEHNR, FQNEAQ (reference sequence). CDR3 in amino acids: CASRSFGTGSEQFF. The CDR3 bases are TGTGCCAGCAGGTCCTTTGGGACAGGGAGTGAGCAGTTCTTC.

The rearrangement links TRBV18 to TRBJ1-2; 10 bases agree with TRBD1. This CDR3 has 15 amino acids. Germline V gene sequence: CDR1 KGHSH, CDR2 LQKENI. V gave up 3 bases and J gave up 6 bases; unmatched junction bases: 7. The CDR3 spells CASSPWDRGRNGYTF. The CDR3 DNA sequence: TGTGCCAGCTCACCGTGGGACAGGGGACGAAATGGCTACACCTTC.

This clonotype showed up just a few times. The chain combines TRBV6-6 with TRBJ2-3; D not resolved. Germline CDR1 reads MNHNY; CDR2 reads SVGAGI (reference sequence). The length of the CDR3 is 14 residues. The germline V and J ends were trimmed by 0 bases and 2 bases, with 6 bases remaining between them. For the CDR3, the DNA is TGTGCCAGCAGTTACTCGAGTAACACAGATACGCAGTATTTT. Its protein product is CASSYSSNTDTQYF.

The table lists this clonotype with a few counts. In DNA form, the CDR3 reads TGTGCCAGCAGGCCCGGGACACACTCCTACAATGAGCAGTTCTTC. This translates into CASRPGTHSYNEQFF. The V and J genes are TRBV7-8 and TRBJ2-1; D is possibly TRBD1 (6 bases). The V end lost 6 bases, the J end lost 0 bases, and 12 bases lay between the germline ends. Germline V gene data show CDR1 as SGHVS and CDR2 as FQNEAQ. The CDR3 length is 15 residues. The full variable domain, rest sourced from reference TRBV7-8 and TRBJ2-1, is GAGVSQSPRYKVAKRGQDVALRCDPISGHVSLFWYQQALGQGPEFLTYFQNEAQLDKSGLPSDRFFAERPEGSVSTLKIQRTQQEDSAVYLCASRPGTHSYNEQFFGPGTRLTVL.

A remark on this clonotype: Because the CDR3's place on the DNA is in doubt, the DNA is left out and the CDR3 is given as listed by TCRdb. The chain carries TRBV27 and TRBJ2-7. CDR1 and CDR2 (germline): MNHEY, SMNVEV (reference sequence). Counting both end residues, the CDR3 totals 13 amino acids. CDR3 residues: CASSILGIYEQYF.

The V and J genes are TRBV12-3 or TRBV12-4 and TRBJ2-1; a possible D gene is TRBD1 (5 bases). The CDR3 is made up of 14 amino acids. The V end lost 0 bases, the J end lost 6 bases, and 9 bases lay between the germline ends. CDR3 protein: CASSLARRVNEQFF. The DNA for the CDR3 is TGTGCCAGCAGTTTAGCGCGCAGGGTCAATGAGCAGTTCTTC.

The table lists this clonotype with a few counts. This rearrangement joins TRBV4-1 to TRBJ2-1; 9 positions agree with TRBD2. Unmatched junction bases numbered 8, after V lost 4 bases and J lost 7 bases. Germline V gene data show CDR1 as MGHRA and CDR2 as YSYEKL. CDR3 length: 15 amino acids. In nucleotides, the CDR3 is TGCGCCAGCAGCCTCGGGACTAGCCGGGTGAATGAGCAGTTCTTC. It codes for CASSLGTSRVNEQFF.

This chain connects TRBV24-1 to TRBJ1-1, with D uncertain. Germline V lookup: CDR1 KGHDR, CDR2 SFDVKD. V dropped 3 bases and J dropped 6 bases, with 10 bases sitting between them. CDR3 length: 13 residues. This CDR3 is CATSDPGWSEAFF. The CDR3 DNA reads as TGTGCCACCAGTGATCCCGGGTGGTCTGAAGCTTTCTTT.

The V and J genes are TRBV5-1 and TRBJ1-5; D perhaps matches TRBD1 (5 bases). The germline CDR1 and CDR2 sequences are SGHRS and YFSETQ. Trimming stripped 2 bases from V and 0 bases from J, with 9 bases between. The CDR3 runs 15 residues. In nucleotides, the CDR3 is TGCGCCAGCAGCTTAGGGGACCATAGCAATCAGCCCCAGCATTTT. Translated: CASSLGDHSNQPQHF.

V and J are TRBV7-2 and TRBJ1-2; D uncertain. CDR3 length: 14 amino acids. The V end was cut by 5 bases, the J end by 3 bases, with 13 bases between. Germline lookup yields CDR1 SGHTA and CDR2 FQGNSA. For the CDR3, the DNA is TGTGCCAGCAGCCACAACACGTTGTACTATGGCTACACCTTC. This translates into CASSHNTLYYGYTF.

This chain links TRBV7-2 with TRBJ2-3; TRBD2 agrees at 12 bases. With V trimmed by 5 bases and J by 0 bases, 6 bases remained unmatched. The CDR3 spans 17 residues. CDR1 SGHTA and CDR2 FQGNSA come from the germline V gene. The CDR3 bases are TGTGCCAGCAGCCCAAGGACTAGCGGGGCTAGCACAGATACGCAGTATTTT. Its protein product is CASSPRTSGASTDTQYF.